The rows below give T cell receptor beta chains drawn from one sample of a study of STAT5B mutations in CD4+ large granular lymphocyte leukemia. The protocol was immunoSEQ multiplex PCR, while the TCRdb copy is restricted to in-frame clones and leaves out a portion. The table records fewer than 50,000 clones, about 86% of them present only once. The sample comprised CD4+ T cells from blood buffy coats. All receptors derive from a human donor in good health. The CDR3 runs from the conserved cysteine through the conserved F or W. The D gene is left open where the match is weak. Size is stated for part of the rows, as once, few or many counts, or as a class when the clone is expanded.

J gene: TRBJ1-2
V gene: TRBV27
D gene: NA
clone size: NA
CDR3 DNA: TGTGCCAGCAGTTCCGACAGGACTTCGTATGGCTACACCTTC
CDR3 protein: CASSSDRTSYGYTF

J gene: TRBJ2-3
V gene: TRBV14
D gene: NA
clone size: NA
CDR3 DNA: TGTGCCAGCAGCCCATGGGCCGGCTTTCTAAACACAGATACGCAGTATTTT
CDR3 protein: CASSPWAGFLNTDTQYF

J gene: TRBJ2-6
V gene: TRBV7-3
D gene: NA
clone size: NA
CDR3 DNA: TGTGCCAGCAGCTCTAGGAGCTCTGGGGCCAACGTCCTGACTTTC
CDR3 protein: CASSSRSSGANVLTF

J gene: TRBJ2-1
V gene: TRBV7-3
D gene: TRBD2
clone size: NA
CDR3 DNA: TGTGCCAGCAGCCCTAGCGGGAGCCCCTACAATGAGCAGTTCTTC
CDR3 protein: CASSPSGSPYNEQFF

J gene: TRBJ1-2
V gene: TRBV5-4
D gene: TRBD1
clone size: NA
CDR3 DNA: TGTGCCAGCAGCTCAGGACAGGGGTTAAACAGGGGCTACACCTTC
CDR3 protein: CASSSGQGLNRGYTF

J gene: TRBJ1-1
V gene: TRBV18
D gene: NA
clone size: NA
CDR3 DNA: TGTGCCAGCTCACCCGCGGACGGGAGGGCTTTCTTT
CDR3 protein: CASSPADGRAFF

J gene: TRBJ1-5
V gene: TRBV28
D gene: NA
clone size: NA
CDR3 DNA: TGTGCCAGCATCTGGGCAGGGCTAAATCAGCCCCAGCATTTT
CDR3 protein: CASIWAGLNQPQHF

J gene: TRBJ2-1
V gene: TRBV6-1
D gene: TRBD1
clone size: NA
CDR3 DNA: TGTGCCAGCAGCGAAGCCGGGACAGGGGACAATGAGCAGTTCTTC
CDR3 protein: CASSEAGTGDNEQFF

J gene: TRBJ2-5
V gene: TRBV11-2
D gene: TRBD1
clone size: NA
CDR3 DNA: TGTGCCAGCAGCCCCGGACAGGGAGAGACCCAGTACTTC
CDR3 protein: CASSPGQGETQYF

J gene: TRBJ1-5
V gene: TRBV28
D gene: NA
clone size: NA
CDR3 DNA: TGTGCCAGCAGTTTATACGGCAATCAGCCCCAGCATTTT
CDR3 protein: CASSLYGNQPQHF

J gene: TRBJ2-1
V gene: TRBV19
D gene: TRBD2
clone size: NA
CDR3 DNA: TGTGCCAGTTCGACTAGCGGGGATTACTACAATGAGCAGTTCTTC
CDR3 protein: CASSTSGDYYNEQFF

J gene: TRBJ2-7
V gene: TRBV5-4
D gene: TRBD2
clone size: NA
CDR3 DNA: TGTGCCAGCAGCCCAGGGACTAGCGGGAGAATGGGACGCGAGCAGTACTTC
CDR3 protein: CASSPGTSGRMGREQYF

J gene: TRBJ2-7
V gene: TRBV5-1
D gene: NA
clone size: NA
CDR3 DNA: TGCGCCAGCAGCACAGCTGAGGAGCAGTACTTC
CDR3 protein: CASSTAEEQYF

J gene: TRBJ2-2
V gene: TRBV29-1
D gene: NA
clone size: NA
CDR3 DNA: TGCAGCGTCCTTCCCAGGGTCCCCGGGGAGCTGTTTTTT
CDR3 protein: CSVLPRVPGELFF

J gene: TRBJ2-3
V gene: TRBV10-3
D gene: TRBD2
clone size: NA
CDR3 DNA: TGTGCCATCAGTGAGCGGGAGGGCCGCGATACGCAGTATTTT
CDR3 protein: CAISEREGRDTQYF

J gene: TRBJ2-4
V gene: TRBV18
D gene: TRBD2
clone size: NA
CDR3 DNA: TGTGCCAGCTCACTCGAGACTAGCTTAACCAAAAACATTCAGTACTTC
CDR3 protein: CASSLETSLTKNIQYF

J gene: TRBJ2-1
V gene: TRBV27
D gene: TRBD2
clone size: NA
CDR3 DNA: TGTGCCAGCAGTTGGGGACTAGCGGGTTTTCTGTACAATGAGCAGTTCTTC
CDR3 protein: CASSWGLAGFLYNEQFF

J gene: TRBJ1-1
V gene: TRBV5-1
D gene: NA
clone size: NA
CDR3 DNA: TGCGCCAGCAGCTTATTTAGGGGACCCAGTCCCCCTCTCACTGAAGCTTTCTTT
CDR3 protein: CASSLFRGPSPPLTEAFF

J gene: TRBJ2-7
V gene: TRBV28
D gene: NA
clone size: NA
CDR3 DNA: TGTGCCAGCAGGATAAGTATCTCCTACGAGCAGTACTTC
CDR3 protein: CASRISISYEQYF

J gene: TRBJ1-3
V gene: TRBV4-1
D gene: NA
clone size: NA
CDR3 DNA: TGCGCCAGCAGCCAAGATGGGGGGACTGGAAACACCATATATTTT
CDR3 protein: CASSQDGGTGNTIYF

J gene: TRBJ1-2
V gene: TRBV7-9
D gene: TRBD1
clone size: NA
CDR3 DNA: TGTGCCAGCAGCCGTGTGACAGGGGTGGGCTACACCTTC
CDR3 protein: CASSRVTGVGYTF

J gene: TRBJ2-4
V gene: TRBV19
D gene: TRBD1
clone size: NA
CDR3 DNA: TGTGCCAGTAGCCAGGGACAGGGGAAGTGTTACTTC
CDR3 protein: CASSQGQGKCYF

J gene: TRBJ2-2
V gene: TRBV9
D gene: NA
clone size: once
CDR3 DNA: TGTGCCAGCAGCGTAGTGGGGGGTTGGGACACCGGGGAGCTGTTTTTT
CDR3 protein: CASSVVGGWDTGELFF

J gene: TRBJ1-2
V gene: TRBV7-9
D gene: NA
clone size: NA
CDR3 DNA: TGTGCCAGCAGCTTACCAGGCCATTCCTATGGCTACACCTTC
CDR3 protein: CASSLPGHSYGYTF

J gene: TRBJ2-4
V gene: TRBV2
D gene: TRBD1
clone size: medium-sized
CDR3 DNA: TGTGCCAGCAGCCTTGACAGGGATTATGGGGACATTCAGTACTTC
CDR3 protein: CASSLDRDYGDIQYF

J gene: TRBJ2-2
V gene: TRBV11-1
D gene: TRBD2
clone size: NA
CDR3 DNA: TGTGCCAGCAGCTTGGCTTGGACTAGCGGTAACACCGGGGAGCTGTTTTTT
CDR3 protein: CASSLAWTSGNTGELFF

J gene: TRBJ2-3
V gene: TRBV7-9
D gene: NA
clone size: NA
CDR3 DNA: TGTGCCAGCAGCTTAGGCAGGAGAGGCACAGATACGCAGTATTTT
CDR3 protein: CASSLGRRGTDTQYF

J gene: TRBJ2-2
V gene: TRBV29-1
D gene: NA
clone size: NA
CDR3 DNA: TGCAGCGTTTCCAGAGGGGGGGGGCCGAACACCGGGGAGCTGTTTTTT
CDR3 protein: CSVSRGGGPNTGELFF

J gene: TRBJ1-5
V gene: TRBV5-1
D gene: TRBD1
clone size: NA
CDR3 DNA: TGCGCCAGCAGCTCGGGACAGGGCGGTCAGCCCCAGCATTTT
CDR3 protein: CASSSGQGGQPQHF

J gene: TRBJ1-2
V gene: TRBV7-2
D gene: NA
clone size: NA
CDR3 DNA: TGTGCCAGCAGCTTAACCCCGGGGACTAACTATGGCTACACCTTC
CDR3 protein: CASSLTPGTNYGYTF

J gene: TRBJ2-1
V gene: TRBV9
D gene: TRBD1
clone size: NA
CDR3 DNA: TGTGCCAGCAGCGTAGAGGGGACAGCCTACAATGAGCAGTTCTTC
CDR3 protein: CASSVEGTAYNEQFF

J gene: TRBJ2-6
V gene: TRBV5-1
D gene: NA
clone size: once
CDR3 DNA: TGCGCCAGCAGAATGGGGGCAAGTCGCTCTGGGGCCAACGTCCTGACTTTC
CDR3 protein: CASRMGASRSGANVLTF

J gene: TRBJ1-1
V gene: TRBV5-6
D gene: NA
clone size: once
CDR3 DNA: TGTGCCAGCAGCTTGGGTGGGCCCATGATGAACACTGAAGCTTTCTTT
CDR3 protein: CASSLGGPMMNTEAFF

J gene: TRBJ2-1
V gene: TRBV19
D gene: NA
clone size: few
CDR3 DNA: TGTGCCAGTAGTGGGGGACTCCAAGGTGAGCAGTTCTTC
CDR3 protein: CASSGGLQGEQFF

J gene: TRBJ2-2
V gene: TRBV7-3
D gene: NA
clone size: NA
CDR3 DNA: TGTGCCAGCAGCTTAACAGGGAACACCGGGGAGCTGTTTTTT
CDR3 protein: CASSLTGNTGELFF

J gene: TRBJ2-7
V gene: TRBV28
D gene: TRBD2
clone size: NA
CDR3 DNA: TGTGCCAGCAGTTTGGCAGCTAGCGGGAGAACCTACGAGCAGTACTTC
CDR3 protein: CASSLAASGRTYEQYF

J gene: TRBJ2-1
V gene: TRBV15
D gene: NA
clone size: NA
CDR3 DNA: TGTGCCACCAGAGGCGAGACAAACTCCTACAATGAGCAGTTCTTC
CDR3 protein: CATRGETNSYNEQFF